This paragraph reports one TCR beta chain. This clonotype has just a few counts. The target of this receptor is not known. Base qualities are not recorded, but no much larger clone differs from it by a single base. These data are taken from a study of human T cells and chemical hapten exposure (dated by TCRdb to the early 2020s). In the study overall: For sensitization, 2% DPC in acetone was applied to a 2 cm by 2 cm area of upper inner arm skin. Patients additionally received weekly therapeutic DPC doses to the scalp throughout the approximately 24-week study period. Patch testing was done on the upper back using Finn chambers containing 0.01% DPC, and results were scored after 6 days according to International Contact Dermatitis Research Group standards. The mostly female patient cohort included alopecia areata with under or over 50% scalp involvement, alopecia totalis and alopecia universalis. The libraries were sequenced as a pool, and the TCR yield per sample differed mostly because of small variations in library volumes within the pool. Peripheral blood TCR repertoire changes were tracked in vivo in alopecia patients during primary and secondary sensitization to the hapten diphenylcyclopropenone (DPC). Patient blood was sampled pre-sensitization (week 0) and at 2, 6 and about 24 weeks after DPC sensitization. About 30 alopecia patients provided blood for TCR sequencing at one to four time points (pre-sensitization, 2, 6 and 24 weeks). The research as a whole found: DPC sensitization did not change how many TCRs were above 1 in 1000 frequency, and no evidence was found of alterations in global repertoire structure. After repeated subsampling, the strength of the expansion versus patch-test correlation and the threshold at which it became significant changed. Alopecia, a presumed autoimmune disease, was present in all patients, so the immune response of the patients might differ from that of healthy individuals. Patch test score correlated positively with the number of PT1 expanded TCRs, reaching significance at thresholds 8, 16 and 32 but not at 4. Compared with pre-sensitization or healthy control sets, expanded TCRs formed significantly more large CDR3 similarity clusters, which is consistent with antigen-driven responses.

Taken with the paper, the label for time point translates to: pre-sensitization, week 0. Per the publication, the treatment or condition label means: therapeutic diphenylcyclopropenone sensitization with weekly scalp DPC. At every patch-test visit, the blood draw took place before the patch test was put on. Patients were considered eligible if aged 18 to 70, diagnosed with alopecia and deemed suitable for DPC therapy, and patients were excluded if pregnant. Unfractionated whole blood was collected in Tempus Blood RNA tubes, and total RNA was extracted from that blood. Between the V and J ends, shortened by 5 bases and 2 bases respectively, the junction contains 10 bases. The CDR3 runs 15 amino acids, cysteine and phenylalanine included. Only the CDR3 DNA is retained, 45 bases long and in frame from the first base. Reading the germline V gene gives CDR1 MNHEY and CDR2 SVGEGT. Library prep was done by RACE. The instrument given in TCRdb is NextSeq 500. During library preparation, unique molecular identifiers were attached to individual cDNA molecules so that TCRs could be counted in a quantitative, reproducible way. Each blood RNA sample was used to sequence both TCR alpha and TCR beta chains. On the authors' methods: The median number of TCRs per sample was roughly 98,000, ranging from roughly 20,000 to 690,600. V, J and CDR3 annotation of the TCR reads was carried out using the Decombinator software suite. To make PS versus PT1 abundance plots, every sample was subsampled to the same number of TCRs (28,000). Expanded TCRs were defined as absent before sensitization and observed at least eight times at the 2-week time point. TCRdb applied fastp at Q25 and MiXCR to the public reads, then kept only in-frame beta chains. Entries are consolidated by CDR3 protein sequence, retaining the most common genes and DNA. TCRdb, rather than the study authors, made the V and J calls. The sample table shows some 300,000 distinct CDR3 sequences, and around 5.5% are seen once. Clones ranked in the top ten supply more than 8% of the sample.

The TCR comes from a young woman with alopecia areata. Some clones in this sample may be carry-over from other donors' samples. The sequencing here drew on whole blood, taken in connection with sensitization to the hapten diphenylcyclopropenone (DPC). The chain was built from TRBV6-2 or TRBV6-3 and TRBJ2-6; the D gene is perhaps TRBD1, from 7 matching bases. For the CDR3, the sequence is CASSGGGTGANVLTF. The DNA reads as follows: TGTGCCAGCAGTGGAGGGGGCACTGGGGCCAACGTCCTGACTTTC.